A selection of T cell receptor beta chains follows, all from one sample in a study of OX40 agonist ivuxolimab in advanced cancers. Profiling relied on immunoSEQ multiplex PCR, and the TCRdb table lists in-frame clones only, not all of them. The data hold fewer than 35,000 clones, with 80% observed a single time. Source: CD4+ or CD8+ T cells sorted from blood, taken in a trial of the OX40 agonist ivuxolimab. The receptors were gathered from an adult with an advanced solid tumor such as melanoma, head and neck, liver or kidney cancer. The CDR3 runs from the conserved cysteine through the conserved F or W. D genes are given only for firm matches. Size is omitted from some rows. Given values are once, few, many or a class for expanded clones.

NA,TRBD1,TRBJ2-6,TRBV6-5,TGTGCCAGCAGTTACAGGGGGCATGCTGGGGCCAACGTCCTGACTTTC,CASSYRGHAGANVLTF
NA,NA,TRBJ2-3,TRBV6-1,TGTGCCAGCAGTGAAGCGCCCTTGGATACGCAGTATTTT,CASSEAPLDTQYF
NA,TRBD1,TRBJ1-2,TRBV4-2,TGTGCCATCCCAGGGGGGAACTATGGCTACACCTTC,CAIPGGNYGYTF
NA,TRBD1,TRBJ1-2,TRBV6-1,TGTGCCAGCGGCGGACAGGGTGGTGGCTACACCTTC,CASGGQGGGYTF
once,TRBD1,TRBJ1-4,TRBV28,TGTGCCAGCAGTTTGAGGGGGCGCGGGAATGAAAAACTGTTTTTT,CASSLRGRGNEKLFF
NA,NA,TRBJ2-5,TRBV18,TGTGCCAGCTCAGTGGTCCGGGGTGACTTGACCCAAGAGACCCAGTACTTC,CASSVVRGDLTQETQYF
NA,NA,TRBJ1-5,TRBV19,TGTGCCAGTAGTATTTCTTTTTATCAGCCCCAGCATTTT,CASSISFYQPQHF
NA,TRBD1,TRBJ1-1,TRBV5-6,TGTGCCAGCAGCCGTTCAGGGGGCACTGAAGCTTTCTTT,CASSRSGGTEAFF
NA,TRBD2,TRBJ2-7,TRBV28,TGTGCCAGCAGTTACGGCGGGGGGGCCTACGAGCAGTACTTC,CASSYGGGAYEQYF
NA,NA,TRBJ1-2,TRBV19,TGTGCCACGGGTATAGGATCTCCTAACTATGGCTACACCTTC,CATGIGSPNYGYTF
NA,NA,TRBJ1-4,TRBV5-6,TGTGCCAGCAGCTTGGGGGTACAGGGAACAAGGGAAAAACTGTTTTTT,CASSLGVQGTREKLFF
NA,TRBD1,TRBJ2-6,TRBV10-3,TGTGCCATCAGGACAGGGCAGGACCTCTCTGGGGCCAACGTCCTGACTTTC,CAIRTGQDLSGANVLTF
NA,TRBD1,TRBJ1-5,TRBV19,TGTGCCAGTAGTAAAGACAGGGGTAGCAATCAGCCCCAGCATTTT,CASSKDRGSNQPQHF
NA,TRBD2,TRBJ2-4,TRBV6-1,TGTGCCAGCAGTGAAGGAGTACGGTGGGAGGGAAACATTCAGTACTTC,CASSEGVRWEGNIQYF
NA,NA,TRBJ1-2,TRBV4-1,TGCGCCAGCAGCCAAACGGCTGACGGCTTCTATGGCTACACCTTC,CASSQTADGFYGYTF
NA,NA,TRBJ1-1,TRBV28,TGTGCCAGCAGTTCCGTCTCCCACACCAGCCGAAACACTGAAGCTTTCTTT,CASSSVSHTSRNTEAFF
NA,NA,TRBJ1-1,TRBV19,TGTGCCAGTAGTATTCCCGGATTCACTGAAGCTTTCTTT,CASSIPGFTEAFF
once,NA,TRBJ1-2,TRBV25-1,TGTGCCAGCAGTGGACAGTATGGCTACACCTTC,CASSGQYGYTF
NA,NA,TRBJ1-5,TRBV28,TGTGCCAGCAGTTTAAGAGGGACGGGGCCCCAGCATTTT,CASSLRGTGPQHF
NA,NA,TRBJ2-3,TRBV10-3,TGTGCCATCAGTGTCACAGGATCCACAGATACGCAGTATTTT,CAISVTGSTDTQYF
NA,NA,TRBJ1-1,TRBV5-4,TGTGCCAGCAGCCGAACTCGACAGACTGAAGCTTTCTTT,CASSRTRQTEAFF
NA,NA,TRBJ2-1,TRBV7-9,TGTGCCAGCAGCTTACGCGACGGTTCCTACAATGAGCAGTTCTTC,CASSLRDGSYNEQFF
NA,NA,TRBJ2-7,TRBV27,TGTGCCAGCAGTTTACGTTATGGGGCCTACGAGCAGTACTTC,CASSLRYGAYEQYF
few,TRBD1,TRBJ1-1,TRBV7-9,TGTGCCAGCAGCTTACAGGGGGCCCCTGAAGCTTTCTTT,CASSLQGAPEAFF
NA,NA,TRBJ1-5,TRBV19,TGTGCCAGTAGTACAAGTGGAGGCCTCAATCAGCCCCAGCATTTT,CASSTSGGLNQPQHF
NA,NA,TRBJ1-6,TRBV28,TGTGCCAGCAGCCAACCCGACAGTTCAAATTCACCCCTCCACTTT,CASSQPDSSNSPLHF